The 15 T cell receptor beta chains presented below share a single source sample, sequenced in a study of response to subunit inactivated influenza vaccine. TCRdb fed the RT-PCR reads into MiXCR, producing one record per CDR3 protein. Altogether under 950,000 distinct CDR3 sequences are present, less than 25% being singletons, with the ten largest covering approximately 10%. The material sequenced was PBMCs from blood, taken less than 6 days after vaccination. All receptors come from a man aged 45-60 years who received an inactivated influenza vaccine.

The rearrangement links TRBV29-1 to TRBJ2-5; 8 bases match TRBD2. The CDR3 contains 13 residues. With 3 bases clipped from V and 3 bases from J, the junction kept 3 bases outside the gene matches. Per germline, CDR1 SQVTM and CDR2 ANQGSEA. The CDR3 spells CSVDLAGEETQYF. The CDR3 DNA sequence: TGCAGCGTTGACCTAGCGGGTGAAGAGACCCAGTACTTC.

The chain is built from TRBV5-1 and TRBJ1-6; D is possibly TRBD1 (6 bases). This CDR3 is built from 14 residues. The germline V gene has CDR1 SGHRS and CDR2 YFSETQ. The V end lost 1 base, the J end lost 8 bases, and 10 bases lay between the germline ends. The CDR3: CASSLTGWDSPLHF. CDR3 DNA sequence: TGCGCCAGCAGCTTGACAGGGTGGGATTCACCCCTCCACTTT.

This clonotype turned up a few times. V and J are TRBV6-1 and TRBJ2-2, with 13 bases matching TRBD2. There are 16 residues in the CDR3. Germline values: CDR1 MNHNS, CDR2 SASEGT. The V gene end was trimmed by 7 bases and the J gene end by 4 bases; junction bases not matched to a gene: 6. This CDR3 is CASNSGLAGSTGELFF. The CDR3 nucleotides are TGTGCCAGCAACTCGGGACTAGCGGGATCCACCGGGGAGCTGTTTTTT.

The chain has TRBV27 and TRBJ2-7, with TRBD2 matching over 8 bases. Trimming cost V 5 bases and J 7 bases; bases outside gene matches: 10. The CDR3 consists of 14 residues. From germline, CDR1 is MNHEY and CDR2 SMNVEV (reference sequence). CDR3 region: CASSLSAGAGEQYF. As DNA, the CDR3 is TGTGCCAGCAGTCTTTCAGCGGGAGCGGGGGAGCAGTACTTC.

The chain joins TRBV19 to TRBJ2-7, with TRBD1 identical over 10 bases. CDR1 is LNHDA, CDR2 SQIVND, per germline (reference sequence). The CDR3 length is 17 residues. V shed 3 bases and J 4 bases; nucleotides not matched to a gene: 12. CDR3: CASSMSIISGQGYEQYF. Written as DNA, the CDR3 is TGTGCCAGTAGTATGTCCATCATCTCGGGACAGGGGTACGAGCAGTACTTC.

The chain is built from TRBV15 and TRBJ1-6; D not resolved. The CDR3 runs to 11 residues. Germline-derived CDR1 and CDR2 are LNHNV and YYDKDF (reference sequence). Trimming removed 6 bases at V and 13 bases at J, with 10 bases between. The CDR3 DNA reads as TGTGCCACCAGTGCTCATGGGCCCCTCCACTTT. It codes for CATSAHGPLHF.

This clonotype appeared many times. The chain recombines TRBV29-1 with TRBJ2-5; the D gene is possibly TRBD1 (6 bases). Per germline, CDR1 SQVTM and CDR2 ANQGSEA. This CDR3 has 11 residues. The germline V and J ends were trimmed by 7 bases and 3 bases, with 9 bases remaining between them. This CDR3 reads CSAGDKETQYF. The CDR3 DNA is TGCAGCGCCGGGGACAAAGAGACCCAGTACTTC. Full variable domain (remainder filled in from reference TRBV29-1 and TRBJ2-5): SAVISQKPSRDICQRGTSLTIQCQVDSQVTMMFWYRQQPGQSLTLIATANQGSEATYESGFVIDKFPISRPNLTFSTLTVSNMSPEDSSIYLCSAGDKETQYFGPGTRLLVL.

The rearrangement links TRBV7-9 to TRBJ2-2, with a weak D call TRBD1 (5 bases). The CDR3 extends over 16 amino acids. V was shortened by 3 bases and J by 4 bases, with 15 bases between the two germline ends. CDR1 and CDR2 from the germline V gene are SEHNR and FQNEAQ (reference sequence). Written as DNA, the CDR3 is TGTGCCAGCAGCTTTACGCAGGGCCTAGGCACCGGGGAGCTGTTTTTT. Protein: CASSFTQGLGTGELFF.

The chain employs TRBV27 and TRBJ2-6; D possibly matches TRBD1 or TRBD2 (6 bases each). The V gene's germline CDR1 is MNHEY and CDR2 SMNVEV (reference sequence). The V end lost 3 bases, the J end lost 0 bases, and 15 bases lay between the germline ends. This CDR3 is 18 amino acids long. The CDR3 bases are TGTGCCAGCAGTTTTTTAGTAGGGGGGCCCTCTGGGGCCAACGTCCTGACTTTC. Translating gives CASSFLVGGPSGANVLTF. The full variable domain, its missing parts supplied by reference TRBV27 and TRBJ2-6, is EAQVTQNPRYLITVTGKKLTVTCSQNMNHEYMSWYRQDPGLGLRQIYYSMNVEVTDKGDVPEGYKVSRKEKRNFPLILESPSPNQTSLYFCASSFLVGGPSGANVLTFGAGSRLTVL.

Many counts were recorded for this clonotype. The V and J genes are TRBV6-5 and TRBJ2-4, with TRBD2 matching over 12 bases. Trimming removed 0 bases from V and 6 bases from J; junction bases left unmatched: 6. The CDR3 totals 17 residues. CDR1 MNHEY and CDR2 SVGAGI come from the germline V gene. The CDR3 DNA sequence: TGTGCCAGCAGTTACTCGGGTGGACTAGCGGGACGAAACATTCAGTACTTC. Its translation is CASSYSGGLAGRNIQYF.

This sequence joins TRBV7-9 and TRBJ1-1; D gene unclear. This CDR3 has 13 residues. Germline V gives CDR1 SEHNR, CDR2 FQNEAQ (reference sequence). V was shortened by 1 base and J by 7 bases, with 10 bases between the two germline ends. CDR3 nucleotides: TGTGCCAGCAGCTTAGGGGCTACAGATGAAGCTTTCTTT. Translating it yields CASSLGATDEAFF.

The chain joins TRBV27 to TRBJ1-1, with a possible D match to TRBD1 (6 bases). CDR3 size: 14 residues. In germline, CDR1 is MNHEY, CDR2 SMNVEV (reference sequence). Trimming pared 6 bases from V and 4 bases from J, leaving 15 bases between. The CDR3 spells CASRRPGGLTEAFF. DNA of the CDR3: TGTGCCAGCAGGCGTCCGGGGGGCCTCACTGAAGCTTTCTTT.

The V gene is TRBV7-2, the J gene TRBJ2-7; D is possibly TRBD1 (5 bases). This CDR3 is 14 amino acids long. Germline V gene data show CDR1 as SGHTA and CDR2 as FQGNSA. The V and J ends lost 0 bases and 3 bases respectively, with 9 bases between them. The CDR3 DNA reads TGTGCCAGCAGCTTAGCTGTCGACAGCTACGAGCAGTACTTC. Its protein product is CASSLAVDSYEQYF.

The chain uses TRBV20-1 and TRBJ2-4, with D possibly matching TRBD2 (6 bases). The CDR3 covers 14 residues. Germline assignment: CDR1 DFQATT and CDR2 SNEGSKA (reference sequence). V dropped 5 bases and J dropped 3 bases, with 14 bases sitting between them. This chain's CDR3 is CSAPEGFDKNIQYF. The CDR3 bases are TGCAGTGCTCCGGAGGGGTTTGACAAAAACATTCAGTACTTC.

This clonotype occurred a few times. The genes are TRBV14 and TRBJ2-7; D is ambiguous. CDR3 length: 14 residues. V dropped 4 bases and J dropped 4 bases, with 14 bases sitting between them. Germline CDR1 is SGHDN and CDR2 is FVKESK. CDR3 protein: CASSLDSVRYEQYF. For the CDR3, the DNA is TGTGCCAGCAGCCTCGACTCGGTCCGGTACGAGCAGTACTTC.